The rows below give T cell receptor beta chains drawn from one sample of a study of identical twins. Via MiXCR, TCRdb re-called the 5' RACE reads, giving one row per CDR3 protein. The data hold about 490,000 distinct CDR3 sequences, with approximately 14% observed a single time. The sample was also reused in another study, on yellow fever vaccine responses in identical twins.

The sequencing sample was made of CD4+ T cells sorted from blood. Every receptor here comes from a woman in her late teens or twenties in good health. The CDR3 runs from the conserved cysteine through the conserved F or W. A D gene is named only where the DNA matches it firmly. Size is stated for part of the rows, as once, few or many counts, or as a class when the clone is expanded.

d_gene	abundance	v_gene	j_gene	CDR3nt	CDR3aa
TRBD2	.	TRBV9	TRBJ2-4	TGTGCCAGCAGCGCAGACCTTACTAGCGGGAGGAAAAACATTCAGTACTTC	CASSADLTSGRKNIQYF
.	.	TRBV11-2	TRBJ2-4	TGTGCCAGCAGCTCCCCGTGGTCCAAAAACATTCAGTACTTC	CASSSPWSKNIQYF
TRBD1	few	TRBV7-6	TRBJ2-3	TGTGCCAGCAGCCAAGGGGGCTCGGTAGATACGCAGTATTTT	CASSQGGSVDTQYF
.	.	TRBV27	TRBJ1-2	TGTGCCAGCCGGTCAGGGAAGTGGGCCTATGGCTACACCTTC	CASRSGKWAYGYTF
.	few	TRBV2	TRBJ2-5	TGTGCCAGCAGTGAAGCCACAGGTCAAGAGACCCAGTACTTC	CASSEATGQETQYF
TRBD1	many	TRBV12-3/TRBV12-4	TRBJ1-2	TGTGCCAGCAGTTTAACATTTGGACAGGCCGGTGGCTACACCTTC	CASSLTFGQAGGYTF
TRBD2	.	TRBV20-1	TRBJ2-3	TGCAGTGCTATTAAGCGGGGGTCCACAGATACGCAGTATTTT	CSAIKRGSTDTQYF
TRBD1	few	TRBV24-1	TRBJ2-1	TGTGCCACCAGTGGGGGTAGCGCAGGGGGCTTCGATGAGCAGTTCTTC	CATSGGSAGGFDEQFF
.	.	TRBV20-1	TRBJ2-2	TGCAGTGCTCCCAGGAACACCGGGGAGCTGTTTTTT	CSAPRNTGELFF
TRBD2	few	TRBV14	TRBJ2-1	TGTGCCAGCAGCCCAATCGGGACTACCACGAAAGAGCAGTTCTTC	CASSPIGTTTKEQFF
TRBD1	many	TRBV24-1	TRBJ2-2	TGTGCCACCAGTGGGGCCAGGGGGCTTACCGGGGAGCTGTTTTTT	CATSGARGLTGELFF
.	many	TRBV27	TRBJ2-7	TGTGCCAGCAGGGTTACAGGGGGAGGGATTTACGAGCAGTACTTC	CASRVTGGGIYEQYF